This T cell receptor (beta chain) was recorded in a study of cytomegalovirus exposure and HLA in healthy donors. This clone was seen just once. What it binds is unknown. Findings of the study overall: TCR beta chains numbering more than 150 were designated cytomegalovirus-associated.

CDR3 length: 15 residues. The V gene's germline CDR1 is SGHRS and CDR2 YFSETQ. V lost 0 bases and J lost 6, with 16 bases in between. 13 Jbeta primers and 60 Vbeta primers were used for the PCR. Method: immunoSEQ multiplex PCR; TCRdb's copy keeps in-frame clones and lacks some. The sample consists of under 250,000 clones, around 81% of them appearing once. This TCR derives from a man aged 30 to 45 in good health and CMV-seronegative. The chain combines TRBV5-1 with TRBJ2-7, with a possible D match to TRBD1 (5 bases). Sequenced sample: PBMCs. The CDR3 sequence is CASSLDSLPGPEQYF. Here the CDR3 DNA reads TGCGCCAGCAGCTTGGATAGCTTACCAGGGCCCGAGCAGTACTTC.